This T cell receptor (beta chain) was profiled in a study of OX40 agonist ivuxolimab in advanced cancers. Study as a whole: Patients were given ivuxolimab, an antibody that agonizes OX40 (CD134). Findings and caveats of the study: Doses of 0.1 to 3.0 mg/kg were accompanied by clonal expansion of CD4+ and CD8+ blood T cells by week 6.

Baseline was the first blood sampling point, followed by cycle 4 day 1 and cycle 7 day 1. TCRdb's copy holds only in-frame clones and misses some; the assay was immunoSEQ multiplex PCR. The sample has more than 50,000 clones; 70% to 90% are singletons. From germline, CDR1 is SGHRS and CDR2 YFSETQ. V was pared by 0 bases and J by 7 bases, with 17 bases between. CDR3 size: 16 residues. As to this clone: Its antigen remains unidentified.

The input for sequencing was CD4+ or CD8+ T cells sorted from blood, taken in a trial of the OX40 agonist ivuxolimab. The sequence derives from an adult with an advanced solid tumor such as melanoma, head and neck, liver or kidney cancer. This chain joins TRBV5-1 and TRBJ1-3; weak D call: TRBD1 (5 bases). The CDR3 is CASSLVFGGLDNTIYF. CDR3 DNA: TGCGCCAGCAGCTTGGTTTTCGGGGGTTTGGATAACACCATATATTTT.